Following are 5 T cell receptor beta chains from one sample sequenced in a study of T cell responses to AZD1222 COVID-19 vaccine. Sequenced by immunoSEQ multiplex PCR; TCRdb stores in-frame clones only, minus some. This table has tens of thousands of clones, approximately 87% appearing once. The input for sequencing was peripheral blood, taken on day 0 of AZD1222 vaccination. The receptors shown here come from an adult in good health.

The V call is TRBV12-3 or TRBV12-4, the J call TRBJ1-4; TRBD1 matches at 7 bases. After removal of 6 bases from V and 7 bases from J, the junction contained 5 bases not matched to a gene. The CDR3 runs 13 residues. CDR3 DNA: TGTGCCAGCAGCCTGGGGACAGCTGAAAAACTGTTTTTT. Translating gives CASSLGTAEKLFF.

The DNA of the CDR3 is TGTGCCAGTAGTCAAGGACAGAGCCCAGGGAATGAGCAGTTCTTC. Protein product: CASSQGQSPGNEQFF. This chain joins TRBV19 and TRBJ2-1, with TRBD1 as a possible D gene (6 bases). The germline V and J ends were trimmed by 5 bases and 7 bases, with 18 bases remaining between them. Germline V lookup: CDR1 LNHDA, CDR2 SQIVND (reference sequence). The CDR3 is 15 residues long.

The chain employs TRBV10-1 and TRBJ1-5; D is uncertain. From germline, CDR1 is WNHNN and CDR2 SYGVQD (reference sequence). The ends were cut back, 10 bases at V and 2 bases at J, with 18 bases in the middle. This CDR3 is 15 amino acids long. The CDR3 nucleotides are TGCGCCATCTCCGGGAAGGAAGGTGGCAATCAGCCCCAGCATTTT. This sequence encodes CAISGKEGGNQPQHF.

This chain joins TRBV20-1 and TRBJ2-1; D uncertain. Germline V gene sequence: CDR1 DFQATT, CDR2 SNEGSKA (reference sequence). The CDR3 runs to 11 residues. V dropped 3 bases and J dropped 9 bases, with 9 bases sitting between them. The CDR3 nucleotides are TGCAGTGCTAGGCAGCCCAGTGAGCAGTTCTTC. Protein: CSARQPSEQFF.

V is TRBV11-3 and J is TRBJ2-1, with TRBD2 matching over 10 bases. The CDR3 is 17 amino acids. V lost 1 base to trimming and J lost 4 bases; unmatched junction nucleotides: 7. CDR1 SGHNT and CDR2 YENEEA come from the germline V gene. The CDR3 DNA follows: TGTGCCAGCAGCTTAGGTCCTAGCGGGAGCGTTTACAATGAGCAGTTCTTC. Its translation: CASSLGPSGSVYNEQFF.